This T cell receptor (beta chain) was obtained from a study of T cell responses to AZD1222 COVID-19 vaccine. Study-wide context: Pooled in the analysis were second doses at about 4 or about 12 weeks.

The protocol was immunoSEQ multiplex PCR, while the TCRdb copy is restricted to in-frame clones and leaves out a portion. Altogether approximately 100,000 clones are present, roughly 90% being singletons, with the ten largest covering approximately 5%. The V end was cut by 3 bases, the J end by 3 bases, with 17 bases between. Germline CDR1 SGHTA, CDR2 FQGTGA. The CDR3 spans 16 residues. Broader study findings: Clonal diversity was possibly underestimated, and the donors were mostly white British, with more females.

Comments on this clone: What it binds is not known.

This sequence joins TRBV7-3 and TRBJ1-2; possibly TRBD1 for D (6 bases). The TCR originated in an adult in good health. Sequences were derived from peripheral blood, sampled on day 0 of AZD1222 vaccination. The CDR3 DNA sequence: TGTGCCAGCAGCTTGGGTGACGGGGGCAGCCACTATGGCTACACCTTC. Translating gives CASSLGDGGSHYGYTF.